The 4 T cell receptor beta chains below were found in one sample sequenced in a study of T cell repertoires in cytomegalovirus infection (dated by TCRdb to the late 2010s). The sample was run on an Illumina HiSeq 1500. The public sequencing data were trimmed at Q25 with fastp and processed into clonotypes with MiXCR by TCRdb, which kept only in-frame beta chains. Rows with one shared CDR3 protein collapse into an entry with the most common genes and DNA. For this sample the table gives over 150,000 distinct CDR3 sequences, of which under 15% were detected only once. Clones ranked in the top ten supply 25% to 30% of the sample. Sequenced input: PBMCs. The receptors were sampled from a human donor in good health (CMV status not recorded). Some clones in this sample may be carry-over from other donors' samples.

V is TRBV12-5 and J is TRBJ1-1, with D unresolved. V was trimmed by 4 bases and J by 8 bases, leaving 8 bases between them. CDR3 length: 11 amino acids. Germline V CDR1 and CDR2: LGHNT, FRNRAP. The CDR3 DNA sequence: TGTGCTAGTGGTTCTCCATACGAAGCTTTCTTT. This translates into CASGSPYEAFF. The complete variable domain, with remaining parts taken from reference TRBV12-5 and TRBJ1-1, reads DARVTQTPRHKVTEMGQEVTMRCQPILGHNTVFWYRQTMMQGLELLAYFRNRAPLDDSGMPKDRFSAEMPDATLATLKIQPSEPRDSAVYFCASGSPYEAFFGQGTRLTVV.

This clonotype occurred many times. This chain joins TRBV14 and TRBJ2-7; D call uncertain. Trimming took 0 bases from V and 4 from J, leaving 16 bases between them. The CDR3 extends over 16 amino acids. The germline gives CDR1 SGHDN, CDR2 FVKESK. CDR3 amino acids: CASSQDARVSLYEQYF. In DNA form, the CDR3 reads TGTGCCAGCAGCCAAGATGCCCGGGTTAGCTTATACGAGCAGTACTTC.

This clonotype was counted ten times or more. The gene calls are TRBV6-5 and TRBJ2-2, with D uncertain. The germline V gene has CDR1 MNHEY and CDR2 SVGAGI. This CDR3 has 16 residues. The germline V and J ends were trimmed by 0 bases and 2 bases, with 10 bases remaining between them. The CDR3 loop is CASSYSVAVNTGELFF. In nucleotides, the CDR3 is TGTGCCAGCAGTTACTCAGTGGCAGTAAACACCGGGGAGCTGTTTTTT.

At least ten counts were recorded for this clonotype. The chain is built from TRBV19 and TRBJ2-1, with 9 nucleotides matching TRBD2. J was trimmed by 9 bases and V by 6 bases; bases with no gene match: 9. The CDR3 has 14 residues. Germline-derived CDR1 and CDR2 are LNHDA and SQIVND (reference sequence). CDR3 amino acids: CASRWGSGRGEQFF. CDR3 DNA: TGTGCCAGTAGATGGGGTAGCGGGAGAGGTGAGCAGTTCTTC.